Listed below are T cell receptor beta chains from one sample, sequenced in a study of T-cell memory formation after mild COVID-19. MiXCR, applied by TCRdb to the 5' RACE reads, yields one record per CDR3 protein. The repertoire holds over 450,000 distinct CDR3 sequences, with around 21% as singletons. The material sequenced was PBMCs or a T cell subset sorted from them (not recorded which). The receptors originated from an adult woman who had mild COVID-19 (a few samples of this study predate the infection). Cell type and time point are not known. Each CDR3 is given with its conserved first and last residue. D genes are given only for firm matches. Clone size is given for some rows only: seen once, a few or many times, or a class if the clone is expanded.

TGTGCCAGCAGCGCCCGGGGGGGTAGAACTGAAGCTTTCTTT CASSARGGRTEAFF TRBJ1-1 - TRBV11-3 -
TGTGCCATCAGTGATAATGAGGTCGGGATGAACACTGAAGCTTTCTTT CAISDNEVGMNTEAFF TRBJ1-1 - TRBV10-3 -
TGTGCCTGGAGTGTTAGAGGGACTGAAGCTTTCTTT CAWSVRGTEAFF TRBJ1-1 - TRBV30 -
TGTGCCAGCAGTCCCCGGACAGGGAACGGGGCCAACGTCCTGACTTTC CASSPRTGNGANVLTF TRBJ2-6 - TRBV6-5 TRBD1
TGTGCCAGCAGCCCTACTTTTGCGGGAAACACCATATATTTT CASSPTFAGNTIYF TRBJ1-3 few TRBV11-2 -
TGTGCCAGCAGTTTGGAAAAATGGAGTCAGCCCCAGCATTTT CASSLEKWSQPQHF TRBJ1-5 - TRBV6-2/TRBV6-3 -
TGTGCCATCAGTCGGTCGACTAGCGGGAGTGGGTCCTACAATGAGCAGTTCTTC CAISRSTSGSGSYNEQFF TRBJ2-1 - TRBV10-3 TRBD2
TGTGCCAGCAGTTACACCCTCGGCGTCTCCTACGAGCAGTACTTC CASSYTLGVSYEQYF TRBJ2-7 - TRBV6-5 -
TGCAGTGCTAGCGGGAGGTTCCTAAAGGGCACAGATACGCAGTATTTT CSASGRFLKGTDTQYF TRBJ2-3 many TRBV20-1 TRBD2
TGCGCCAGCAGCCGGGCAGGGGAAGCTTTGGGCACTGAAGCTTTCTTT CASSRAGEALGTEAFF TRBJ1-1 - TRBV4-1 -
TGTGCCAGCGGCTTAAACAGGGGAGGGTCGGGCGAGCAGTACTTC CASGLNRGGSGEQYF TRBJ2-7 - TRBV2 -
TGTGCCAGCAGCCGGAGGACAGGATCCTCTCAGTATTTT CASSRRTGSSQYF TRBJ2-3 few TRBV11-3 TRBD1
TGTGCCAGCAGTCTGTCGGGGGGACCCTCCCAAGATACGCAGTATTTT CASSLSGGPSQDTQYF TRBJ2-3 few TRBV25-1 TRBD2
TGTGCCAGCAGTTTCAGGGGCGGGGAGACTGAAGCTTTCTTT CASSFRGGETEAFF TRBJ1-1 - TRBV12-3/TRBV12-4 -
TGTGCCAGCAGCCAGGCCCTAGCGGGAGTAGCCTACGAGCAGTACTTC CASSQALAGVAYEQYF TRBJ2-7 few TRBV11-2 TRBD2
TGTGCCAGCAGCCCGAACGAGAGGGAAAAACTGTTTTTT CASSPNEREKLFF TRBJ1-4 - TRBV7-9 -
TGCGCCAGCAGCCAAGTGGCCGAGACCGCGATCACTGAAGCTTTCTTT CASSQVAETAITEAFF TRBJ1-1 - TRBV4-3 -
TGTGCCAGTAGTATAGTTCGGCTTCCCCCCGGGGAGCTGTTTTTT CASSIVRLPPGELFF TRBJ2-2 - TRBV19 -
TGTGCCAGTAGTGGGGACAGGAATGAAAAACTGTTTTTT CASSGDRNEKLFF TRBJ1-4 - TRBV19 TRBD1
TGTGCCAGCAGTAACGGACTAGCGGGGGGGCGTCAGACCCAGTACTTC CASSNGLAGGRQTQYF TRBJ2-5 few TRBV12-3/TRBV12-4 TRBD2
TGTGCCAGCAGCCAAGATGGAAAAGCGGGAGACAATGAGCAGTTCTTC CASSQDGKAGDNEQFF TRBJ2-1 many TRBV3-1 TRBD2
TGTGCCAGCAGCTTCGGGGCATACGGGGAGCTGTTTTTT CASSFGAYGELFF TRBJ2-2 - TRBV7-3 -
TGTGCCAGCAAGGGGTACGGTGAAAAACTGTTTTTT CASKGYGEKLFF TRBJ1-4 many TRBV2 -
TGCAGTGCTAGAACGGGAGTTACCCCAAGCTCCTACAATGAGCAGTTCTTC CSARTGVTPSSYNEQFF TRBJ2-1 - TRBV20-1 -
TGTGCCAGCAGCCGGGACTACCGAAACCAGTTCTTC CASSRDYRNQFF TRBJ2-1 - TRBV3-1 TRBD2
TGTGCCAGCAGCACAAACAGGGGCTCCTCACCCCTCCACTTT CASSTNRGSSPLHF TRBJ1-6 few TRBV7-9 TRBD1
TGTGCCAGCAGCTTCCGACAGGGGCTCCCCACAGATACGCAGTATTTT CASSFRQGLPTDTQYF TRBJ2-3 - TRBV7-8 TRBD1
TGTGCCAGCACCCCTGGAGCGGGAGCGAAAAGCTACGAGCAGTACTTC CASTPGAGAKSYEQYF TRBJ2-7 - TRBV6-5 TRBD2
TGTGCCAGCAGCTTAGGGCTAGCGGGGGCCTTAGCCACAGATACGCAGTATTTT CASSLGLAGALATDTQYF TRBJ2-3 - TRBV7-2 TRBD2
TGTGCCAGCAGCCTCGACCCGGGACTCAGTGGAAACACCATATATTTT CASSLDPGLSGNTIYF TRBJ1-3 - TRBV7-9 -
TGTGCCAGCAGCCAAGCGGTCCAGGGATTGAAGACTTTCTTT CASSQAVQGLKTFF TRBJ1-1 - TRBV4-2 -
TGTGCCAGCAGTTACTCCCGTTTGACAGGGGAAATTGAAGCTTTCTTT CASSYSRLTGEIEAFF TRBJ1-1 - TRBV6-5 TRBD1
TGTGCCAGCGGCCGGGACCCGGGGCAGTATGGCTACACCTTC CASGRDPGQYGYTF TRBJ1-2 - TRBV6-2/TRBV6-3 -
TGCAGTGCTACGGGAGGGGACTCCTACGAGCAGTACTTC CSATGGDSYEQYF TRBJ2-7 few TRBV20-1 TRBD2
TGTGCCGGAAGGACTAGACTAGCGGGAGGGAACACCGGGGAGCTGTTTTTT CAGRTRLAGGNTGELFF TRBJ2-2 - TRBV7-8 TRBD2
TGTGCCAGCAGCTTAGCAGGGAGTAGGTCCTACGAGCAGTACTTC CASSLAGSRSYEQYF TRBJ2-7 - TRBV7-2 -
TGCGCCAGCAGCCGCGTGGGGACAGCAGTCTATGGCTACACCTTC CASSRVGTAVYGYTF TRBJ1-2 few TRBV4-1 TRBD1
TGTGCCAGCAGTTTAGATGTCTCCTACGAGCAGTACTTC CASSLDVSYEQYF TRBJ2-7 many TRBV12-3/TRBV12-4 -
TGTGCCAGCAGCGCCAGAGCGGGAGGGCAGTACGAGCAGTACTTC CASSARAGGQYEQYF TRBJ2-7 - TRBV9 TRBD2
TGTGCCAGCAGTGAAGCGCGAACAGGTTCCTTGGGTGGGCAGTTCTTC CASSEARTGSLGGQFF TRBJ2-1 few TRBV2 -
TGTGCCAGCAGCTTAGTACACGGCAGCAATCAGCCCCAGCATTTT CASSLVHGSNQPQHF TRBJ1-5 - TRBV7-2 -
TGCGCCAGCAGCTTGCTTAGCTCGGATACGCGGTATTTT CASSLLSSDTRYF TRBJ2-3 - TRBV5-1 -
TGTGCCAGCAGGAAACAGGGAATTCGGGCAGATACGCAGTATTTT CASRKQGIRADTQYF TRBJ2-3 - TRBV27 -
TGTGCCAGCAGCGTGGGACTAGCGGGAGTAGGAGGAGAGACCCAGTACTTC CASSVGLAGVGGETQYF TRBJ2-5 - TRBV7-8 TRBD2